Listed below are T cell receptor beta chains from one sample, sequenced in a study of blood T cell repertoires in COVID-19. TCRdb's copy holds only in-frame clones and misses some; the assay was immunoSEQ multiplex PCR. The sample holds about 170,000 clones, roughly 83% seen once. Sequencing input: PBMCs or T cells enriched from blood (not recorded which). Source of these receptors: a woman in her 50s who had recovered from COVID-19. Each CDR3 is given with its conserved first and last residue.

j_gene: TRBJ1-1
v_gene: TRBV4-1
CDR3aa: CASSQDPVNTEAFF

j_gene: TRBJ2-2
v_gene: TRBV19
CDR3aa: CASSIEIGTEFSGELFF

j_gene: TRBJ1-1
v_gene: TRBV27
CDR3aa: CASSPRLGGLNTEAFF

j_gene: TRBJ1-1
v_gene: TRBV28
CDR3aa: CASSARKRDNWAFF

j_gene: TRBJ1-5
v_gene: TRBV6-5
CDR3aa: CASRMEFGAQHF

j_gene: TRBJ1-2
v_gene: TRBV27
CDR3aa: CASSTRQSHYYGYTF

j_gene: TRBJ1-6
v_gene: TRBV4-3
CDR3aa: CASSQDSRSSYNSPLHF

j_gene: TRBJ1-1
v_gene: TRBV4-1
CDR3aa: CASSPRRTGGNAEAFF

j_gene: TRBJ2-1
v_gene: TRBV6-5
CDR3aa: CASRWRAGPREQFF

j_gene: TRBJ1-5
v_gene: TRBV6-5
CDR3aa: CASSTRRDRSLPQHF

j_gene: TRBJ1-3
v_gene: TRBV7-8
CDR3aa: CASSPNRVPGNTIYF

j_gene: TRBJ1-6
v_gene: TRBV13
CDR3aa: CASSTRDSSYNSPLHF

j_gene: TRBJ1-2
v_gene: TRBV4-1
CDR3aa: CASQGGFIYGYTF

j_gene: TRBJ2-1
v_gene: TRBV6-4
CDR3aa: CASSDWTSGRDEQFF

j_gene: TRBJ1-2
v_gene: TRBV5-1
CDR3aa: CASSTGQAINYGYTF

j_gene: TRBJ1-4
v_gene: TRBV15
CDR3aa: CATSSRKQGIQATNEKLFF

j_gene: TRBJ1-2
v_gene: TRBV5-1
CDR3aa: CASSSSAGSTYGYTF